Here is one T cell receptor beta chain with its context. Repertoires were generated with immunoSEQ multiplex PCR, while TCRdb's copy carries only in-frame clones and drops some. The data show 110,000 to 150,000 clones, with roughly four fifths seen just once and approximately 1.6% held by the top ten. Study members were between 18 and 89 years old and lived in some 26 US regions. Participants' own reports of clinical history determined their cohort assignment. Within 2 weeks of study entry, exposed participants had contacted a PCR-confirmed or clinician-diagnosed COVID-19 case. The data originate from a study of blood T cell repertoires in COVID-19. The germline V gene has CDR1 SGHNT and CDR2 YYREEE (reference sequence). The CDR3 contains 14 residues. Trimming cost V 2 bases and J 1 base; bases outside gene matches: 1.

Sequenced input: PBMCs or T cells enriched from blood (not recorded which). The source is a woman aged 18-30 years who had been exposed to COVID-19. The chain joins TRBV5-4 to TRBJ1-1; TRBD1 matches 8 bases. CDR3 nucleotide sequence: TGTGCCAGCAGCTTTGGGACAGGGAACACTGAAGCTTTCTTT. Its translation: CASSFGTGNTEAFF.